These 7 T cell receptor beta chains share one sample of origin, sequenced in a study of cytomegalovirus exposure and HLA in healthy donors. A multiplex PCR was run with 60 Vbeta primers and 13 Jbeta primers. Sequencing was performed with immunoSEQ multiplex PCR; in TCRdb, only in-frame clones are kept and a portion is missing. This table holds hundreds of thousands of clones, 75% to 80% found once. The source material was PBMCs. All receptors come from a man aged 18-30 years in good health and CMV-seronegative.

The V gene is TRBV19, the J gene TRBJ1-4, with 9 positions matching TRBD1. The germline V gene encodes CDR1 LNHDA and CDR2 SQIVND (reference sequence). Trimming took 10 bases from V and 3 from J; bases not matched to a gene: 9. This CDR3 has 15 amino acids. CDR3 protein: CAIQGAFHPNEKLFF. CDR3 DNA: TGTGCCATACAGGGGGCGTTTCATCCTAATGAAAAACTGTTTTTT.

The rearrangement uses TRBV2 and TRBJ1-2, with TRBD1 identical over 12 bases. Germline assignment: CDR1 SNHLY and CDR2 FYNNEI. The J segment lost 8 bases and the V segment lost 2 bases, leaving 6 bases of the junction unmatched. This CDR3 has 15 residues. Written as DNA, the CDR3 is TGTGCCAGCAGTGAAAAGGGGACAGGGGGCCGGGGCTACACCTTC. Amino acid sequence: CASSEKGTGGRGYTF.

In this sample, this clone turned up once. The chain has TRBV9 and TRBJ2-2, with D perhaps TRBD1 (6 bases). CDR3 length equals 14 residues. Trimming pared 2 bases from V and 5 bases from J, leaving 10 bases between. Germline V gives CDR1 SGDLS, CDR2 YYNGEE. CDR3 loop: CASSVLGATGELFF. The CDR3 coding sequence is TGTGCCAGCAGCGTTCTGGGGGCAACCGGGGAGCTGTTTTTT.

The chain carries TRBV7-3 and TRBJ1-1; 7 positions match TRBD1. Germline assignment: CDR1 SGHTA and CDR2 FQGTGA. This CDR3 has 15 residues. V gave up 2 bases and J gave up 3 bases; unmatched junction bases: 6. The CDR3 sequence: CASSLARGLYTEAFF. Here the CDR3 DNA reads TGTGCCAGCAGCTTAGCTAGGGGGCTGTACACTGAAGCTTTCTTT.

This clone was detected only once. The chain couples TRBV11-3 to TRBJ2-5, with 8 bases fitting TRBD1. Germline V gene data show CDR1 as SGHNT and CDR2 as YENEEA. V lost 1 base, J lost 2 bases, and 6 bases stayed unmatched. The CDR3 spans 16 residues. The CDR3 spells CASSLVVRTGQETQYF. The CDR3 region has the DNA TGTGCCAGCAGCTTAGTGGTGCGGACAGGGCAAGAGACCCAGTACTTC. Full variable domain (rest looked up from reference TRBV11-3 and TRBJ2-5): EAGVVQSPRYKIIEKKQPVAFWCNPISGHNTLYWYLQNLGQGPELLIRYENEEAVDDSQLPKDRFSAERLKGVDSTLKIQPAELGDSAVYLCASSLVVRTGQETQYFGPGTRLLVL.

This clone appeared a single time. The chain couples TRBV11-3 to TRBJ2-3; no definite D call. Trimming removed 3 bases from V and 0 bases from J, with 7 bases in between. Germline V gene sequence: CDR1 SGHNT, CDR2 YENEEA. CDR3 length: 14 amino acids. CDR3 sequence: CASSFAGSTDTQYF. The CDR3 nucleotides are TGTGCCAGCAGCTTCGCCGGGAGCACAGATACGCAGTATTTT.

This rearrangement joins TRBV7-2 to TRBJ1-5; D not certain. Trimming took 4 bases from V and 2 from J, leaving 6 bases between them. The CDR3 loop spans 13 amino acids. Germline lookup yields CDR1 SGHTA and CDR2 FQGNSA. CDR3 nucleotides: TGTGCCAGCAGCTCTCAGGGCAATCAGCCCCAGCATTTT. Encoded protein: CASSSQGNQPQHF.